The clone carrying this TCR beta chain was seen many times. Its antigen is undetermined. Trimming cost V 8 bases and J 7 bases; bases outside gene matches: 12. Germline CDR1 MDHEN, CDR2 SYDVKM. The CDR3 contains 14 residues. RNA transcripts served as the template for amplifying TCR beta CDR3 regions. The study used the HTBI primer set for a first-round RT-PCR of the TCR CDR3. Each CDR3 protein is one row after TCRdb ran MiXCR on the multiplex PCR reads. The sample yields 300,000 to 350,000 distinct CDR3 sequences, roughly a fifth seen once. Uncontrolled infection, other autoimmune disease, pregnancy or lactation excluded patients. PBMCs stemmed from over 7.5 ml fresh peripheral blood. These data come from a study of T cells in Graves' hyperthyroidism and ophthalmopathy. Points from the study as a whole: In the blood, most expanded thyroid clonotypes above 0.001 appeared as well. Ophthalmopathy cases were set apart from stable hyperthyroidism by a 13 V-J model.

The rearrangement uses TRBV28 and TRBJ2-7; 9 bases match TRBD2. The sequence derives from a woman aged 50 to 65 with Graves' hyperthyroidism. The sequenced sample consisted of blood. Here the CDR3 DNA reads TGTGCCAGCGCCGGGTGGCTAGCGGGAAGAGAGCAGTACTTC. Protein: CASAGWLAGREQYF.